A single sample is the source of the 30 T cell receptor beta chains below, sequenced in a study of Graves' ophthalmopathy and Graves' hyperthyroidism. RNA transcripts served as template for amplifying TCR beta CDR3 sequences. HTBI-primed RT-PCR formed the first round, and a multiplex PCR formed the second. TCRdb re-called the multiplex PCR reads through MiXCR, storing one row per CDR3 protein. The sample yields about 620,000 distinct CDR3 sequences, approximately 22% seen once. Sequenced: peripheral blood. These receptors all stem from a woman under 30 with stable Graves' hyperthyroidism. Some clones in this sample may be carry-over from other donors' samples.

The chain joins TRBV28 to TRBJ2-7, with 8 bases fitting TRBD2. The trim removed 5 bases at V and 0 bases at J, leaving 12 bases unmatched. The CDR3 length is 17 residues. Germline V CDR1 and CDR2: MDHEN, SYDVKM. CDR3 nucleotides: TGTGCCAGCAGTGCCAGGAGAGGTAGCGGGGTCTCCTACGAGCAGTACTTC. Its translation: CASSARRGSGVSYEQYF.

The table lists this clonotype with a few counts. The chain joins TRBV6-1 to TRBJ2-5, with D perhaps TRBD2 (5 bases). The germline V gene encodes CDR1 MNHNS and CDR2 SASEGT. The CDR3 is made up of 13 amino acids. V was cut by 4 bases and J by 7 bases, with 13 bases left in between. CDR3 DNA: TGTGCCAGCAGTGCCCAAAGGGAGAGGACCCAGTACTTC. Translation: CASSAQRERTQYF.

In regard to this clonotype: One base away lies a much larger clone, so this may be a sequencing read error. The V gene is TRBV28, the J gene TRBJ2-4, with a possible D match to TRBD1 (6 bases). CDR3 length: 15 residues. Germline-derived CDR1 and CDR2 are MDHEN and SYDVKM. Trimming cost V 2 bases and J 3 bases, with 11 bases left between them. This CDR3 is CASSLQGLVKNIQYF. The CDR3 nucleotides read TGTGCCAGCAGTTTACAGGGGCTAGTCAAAAACATTCAGTACTTC.

This clonotype showed up many times. Here the CDR3 DNA reads TGTGCCAGCAGTGAAGTGATGGGACCAGGGGACTCACCCCTCCACTTT. As protein: CASSEVMGPGDSPLHF. The chain joins TRBV2 to TRBJ1-6; tentative D call: TRBD1 (6 bases). Deletions cut 1 base from V and 10 bases from J, with 17 bases between. CDR3 size: 16 residues. Germline assignment: CDR1 SNHLY and CDR2 FYNNEI. Combining the CDR3 with reference TRBV2 and TRBJ1-6 gives the whole variable domain EPEVTQTPSHQVTQMGQEVILRCVPISNHLYFYWYRQILGQKVEFLVSFYNNEISEKSEIFDDQFSVERPDGSNFTLKIRSTKLEDSAMYFCASSEVMGPGDSPLHFGNGTRLTVT.

The chain combines TRBV5-1 with TRBJ1-6; 11 bases align to TRBD1. J gave up 9 bases and V 5 bases, and 10 bases lay outside the gene matches. The germline CDR1 and CDR2 sequences are SGHRS and YFSETQ. This CDR3 is built from 16 residues. CDR3 coding DNA: TGCGCCAGCAGACCAACGCCGGGACAGGGGGGTTCACCCCTCCACTTT. It encodes CASRPTPGQGGSPLHF. Supplemented by reference TRBV5-1 and TRBJ1-6, the full variable domain reads KAGVTQTPRYLIKTRGQQVTLSCSPISGHRSVSWYQQTPGQGLQFLFEYFSETQRNKGNFPGRFSGRQFSNSRSEMNVSTLELGDSALYLCASRPTPGQGGSPLHFGNGTRLTVT.

There are many counts of this clonotype. The V gene is TRBV20-1, the J gene TRBJ2-3; 14 nucleotides line up with TRBD2. The ends lost 0 bases at V and 2 bases at J; junction bases unmatched: 4. The CDR3 has 17 residues. Germline CDR1 DFQATT, CDR2 SNEGSKA (reference sequence). CDR3 DNA: TGCAGTGCTAGAGATCGACTAGCGGGGGGGTTCACAGATACGCAGTATTTT. This translates into CSARDRLAGGFTDTQYF.

This clonotype was counted at least ten times. The chain has TRBV29-1 and TRBJ2-7, with TRBD2 matching 7 bases. V trimming: 0 bases; J trimming: 2 bases; junction bases outside the gene matches: 4. Looked up from germline, CDR1 is SQVTM and CDR2 is ANQGSEA. The CDR3 totals 14 residues. In DNA form, the CDR3 reads TGCAGCGTTGAAGAACCCAGCGGGACCTACGAGCAGTACTTC. Translation: CSVEEPSGTYEQYF.

J is TRBJ1-2 and V is TRBV25-1, with D possibly being TRBD1 (6 bases). Germline V gene sequence: CDR1 MGHDK, CDR2 SYGVNS. This CDR3 region has 17 residues. V shed 1 base and J shed 4 bases, with 19 bases lying between them. The CDR3: CASSESRGGAPGYGYTF. CDR3 coding DNA: TGTGCCAGCAGTGAATCCCGGGGGGGGGCGCCCGGCTATGGCTACACCTTC.

A remark on this clonotype: At one end, the junction sequence differs from germline, possibly due to a read error. The CDR3 DNA reads TGTGCCAGCAGTTACTCTGTCAGCTCCTACGATCAGTACTTC. Translation gives CASSYSVSSYDQYF. The chain combines TRBV6-2 or TRBV6-3 with TRBJ2-7; no clear D gene. Germline V gives CDR1 MNHEY, CDR2 SVGEGT. This CDR3 spans 14 amino acids.

This clonotype was detected ten times or more. The rearrangement links TRBV5-1 to TRBJ2-5, with D tentatively TRBD1 or TRBD2 (5 bases each). The germline V and J ends were trimmed by 5 bases and 3 bases, with 8 bases remaining between them. Looked up from germline, CDR1 is SGHRS and CDR2 is YFSETQ. CDR3 length equals 12 residues. CDR3 DNA sequence: TGCGCCAGCAGGAGGGGTGAAGAGACCCAGTACTTC. It is translated as CASRRGEETQYF.

This clonotype appeared a few times. At one of its ends the junction is not consistent with the germline gene, which may arise from a read error. Here the CDR3 DNA reads TGTGCCAGTAAAGGTGACGGGGGGGCTTTCACCGGGGAGCTGCTTTTT. Protein product: CASKGDGGAFTGELLF. V is TRBV19 and J is TRBJ2-2, with 8 positions matching TRBD2. In germline, CDR1 is LNHDA, CDR2 SQIVND (reference sequence). The CDR3 sequence is 16 residues long.

In this sample, this clonotype turned up many times. The chain uses TRBV15 and TRBJ2-7, with 8 bases fitting TRBD2. CDR1 is LNHNV and CDR2 is YYDKDF in the germline V gene (reference sequence). V trimming: 1 base; J trimming: 1 base; junction bases outside the gene matches: 6. CDR3 length equals 16 residues. As DNA, the CDR3 is TGTGCCACCAGCAGAGGAAGACTAGCGAGGTCCTACGAGCAGTACTTC. Its translation: CATSRGRLARSYEQYF.

This clonotype showed up many times. The chain combines TRBV6-2 or TRBV6-3 with TRBJ1-3; 9 bases fit TRBD1. Germline lookup yields CDR1 MNHEY and CDR2 SVGEGT. V lost 7 bases, J lost 2 bases, and 6 bases stayed unmatched. There are 15 residues in the CDR3. Here the CDR3 DNA reads TGTGCCAGCAACCGACAGGGGGTCACTGGAAACACCATATATTTT. Translation: CASNRQGVTGNTIYF.

There are many counts of this clonotype. V usage is TRBV16 and J usage is TRBJ2-2, with no clear D. CDR1 KGHSY and CDR2 FQNENV come from the germline V gene. V was cut by 2 bases and J by 1 base, with 5 bases left in between. The CDR3 is 14 residues long. CDR3 bases: TGTGCCAGCAGCCAAGTATTGAACACCGGGGAGCTGTTTTTT. Its translation: CASSQVLNTGELFF.

This clonotype was picked up many times. The V and J genes are TRBV20-1 and TRBJ1-5; D gene ambiguous. Germline loops: CDR1 DFQATT, CDR2 SNEGSKA (reference sequence). This CDR3 has 13 amino acids. Trimming left V 0 bases short and J 7 bases short, with 10 bases between. CDR3 sequence reads: CSARDRWEQPQHF. The CDR3 DNA reads as TGCAGTGCTAGAGACCGATGGGAACAGCCCCAGCATTTT.

This clonotype has ten or more counts. This chain connects TRBV27 to TRBJ2-5; D may be TRBD1 or TRBD2 (5 bases each). CDR3 length: 14 residues. Per germline, CDR1 MNHEY and CDR2 SMNVEV (reference sequence). Deletions cut 5 bases from V and 5 bases from J, with 15 bases between. The CDR3 DNA is TGTGCCAGCAGTGTCCAGGGTGAGGGGGAGACCCAGTACTTC. Amino acid sequence: CASSVQGEGETQYF.

This chain joins TRBV6-1 and TRBJ2-7; 10 positions agree with TRBD1. The junction had 9 bases not matched to a gene; V was cut back by 6 bases and J by 7 bases. Germline V CDR1 and CDR2: MNHNS, SASEGT. This CDR3 is 14 amino acids long. The CDR3 nucleotides read TGTGCCAGCAGCCAAGGGACAGGGGCGGAGGAGCAGTACTTC. Its translation: CASSQGTGAEEQYF.

V is TRBV6-5 and J is TRBJ2-2, with a possible D match to TRBD2 (7 bases). CDR1 is MNHEY and CDR2 is SVGAGI in the germline V gene. CDR3 length: 14 amino acids. Trimming left V 0 bases short and J 13 bases short, with 15 bases between. The CDR3 here is CASSYSPGGRGLFF. The CDR3 coding sequence is TGTGCCAGCAGTTACTCGCCGGGGGGCAGGGGGCTGTTTTTT.

This clonotype was found many times. The chain couples TRBV2 to TRBJ2-7; no clear D. This CDR3 comprises 14 residues. From germline, CDR1 is SNHLY and CDR2 FYNNEI. With 5 bases removed from V and 2 bases from J, the gap between germline ends came to 13 bases. The CDR3 spells CASSYRASPYEQYF. The CDR3 nucleotides read TGTGCCAGCAGTTACCGGGCCTCCCCCTACGAGCAGTACTTC.

This clonotype is a singleton in its sample. J is TRBJ2-7 and V is TRBV30; weak D call: TRBD2 (5 bases). The CDR3 consists of 15 residues. Germline V gene sequence: CDR1 GTSNPN, CDR2 SVGIG (reference sequence). V was clipped by 2 bases and J by 1 base, with 15 bases between them. CDR3: CAWSKGSEWSYEQYF. The CDR3 DNA reads TGTGCCTGGAGTAAAGGGAGTGAGTGGTCCTACGAGCAGTACTTC.

The chain recombines TRBV29-1 with TRBJ2-7; perhaps D is TRBD1 or TRBD2 (5 bases each). Germline V gene data show CDR1 as SQVTM and CDR2 as ANQGSEA. The CDR3 has 13 amino acids. The ends were cut back, 6 bases at V and 4 bases at J, with 16 bases in the middle. The CDR3 is CSVVGRKSYEQYF. CDR3 DNA: TGCAGCGTCGTGGGACGGAAGTCGTACGAGCAGTACTTC.

Many counts were recorded for this clonotype. V gene TRBV2 combines with J gene TRBJ2-5; D may be TRBD1 or TRBD2 (5 bases each). V lost 5 bases and J lost 3, with 13 bases in between. Germline CDR1 and CDR2: SNHLY and FYNNEI. The CDR3 is made up of 14 amino acids. The CDR3 here is CASSSGTTKETQYF. The CDR3 DNA is TGTGCCAGCAGTTCCGGGACGACCAAAGAGACCCAGTACTTC.

The table lists this clonotype with many counts. The chain has TRBV6-1 and TRBJ2-7; TRBD1 agrees at 10 bases. Germline assignment: CDR1 MNHNS and CDR2 SASEGT. With V trimmed by 4 bases and J by 5 bases, 8 bases remained unmatched. This CDR3 region has 15 residues. The DNA for the CDR3 is TGTGCCAGCAGTGCCTTTCGGGACAGGGGAAACGAGCAGTACTTC. Encoded protein: CASSAFRDRGNEQYF.

This clonotype was counted at least ten times. The V call is TRBV6-5, the J call TRBJ2-5; TRBD1 matches at 10 bases. This CDR3 contains 14 residues. V dropped 2 bases and J dropped 4; count of bases not matched to a gene: 1. CDR1 and CDR2 (germline): MNHEY, SVGAGI. The chain's CDR3 is CASSYDRGRETQYF. The CDR3 DNA sequence: TGTGCCAGCAGTTACGACAGGGGGCGAGAGACCCAGTACTTC.

The V gene is TRBV12-3 or TRBV12-4, the J gene TRBJ2-7; D possibly corresponds to TRBD2 (5 bases). V was shortened by 7 bases and J by 5 bases, with 18 bases between the two germline ends. The CDR3 contains 14 residues. The CDR3 spells CASTADSLVDEQYF. CDR3 nucleotides: TGTGCCAGCACCGCGGACTCCCTTGTGGACGAGCAGTACTTC.

The CDR3 spells CASSATSGAYEQYF. CDR3 DNA: TGTGCCAGCAGTGCGACTAGCGGCGCATACGAGCAGTACTTC. The rearrangement links TRBV6-1 to TRBJ2-7, with 9 positions matching TRBD2. The trim removed 4 bases at V and 4 bases at J, leaving 5 bases unmatched. The CDR3 is 14 residues long. Per germline, CDR1 MNHNS and CDR2 SASEGT.

This clonotype was seen at least ten times. The V gene is TRBV6-1, the J gene TRBJ1-1; D remains unclear. V was trimmed by 2 bases and J by 8 bases, leaving 9 bases between them. The CDR3 extends over 12 amino acids. Germline assignment: CDR1 MNHNS and CDR2 SASEGT. The CDR3 spells CASSEPIVEAFF. CDR3 DNA: TGTGCCAGCAGTGAACCCATCGTGGAAGCTTTCTTT.

This clonotype was seen repeatedly, ten times or more. This chain joins TRBV30 and TRBJ2-2; D gene uncertain. The CDR3 contains 12 residues. Per germline, CDR1 GTSNPN and CDR2 SVGIG (reference sequence). Deletions cut 3 bases from V and 6 bases from J, with 8 bases between. Here the CDR3 DNA reads TGTGCCTGGAGCCGTATCCCCGGGGAGCTGTTTTTT. Translated, it gives CAWSRIPGELFF.

This clonotype was seen repeatedly, ten times or more. V usage is TRBV25-1 and J usage is TRBJ2-7; possibly TRBD1 for D (6 bases). Trimming took off 6 bases at V and 3 bases at J, with 18 bases between the two ends. The CDR3 length is 15 residues. Germline V gives CDR1 MGHDK, CDR2 SYGVNS. The CDR3 loop reads CASRHQGKVSYEQYF. The CDR3 DNA reads TGTGCCAGCAGACATCAGGGGAAGGTTAGCTACGAGCAGTACTTC.

In this sample, this clonotype turned up many times. V is TRBV12-3 or TRBV12-4 and J is TRBJ1-2; TRBD1 aligns across 9 bases. This CDR3 spans 15 amino acids. V lost 6 bases, J lost 6 bases, and 11 bases stayed unmatched. The CDR3 sequence: CASSQGTGRLHGYTF. DNA for the CDR3: TGTGCCAGCAGCCAAGGGACAGGGCGACTTCATGGCTACACCTTC.